Below, 22 T cell receptor beta chains from the same sample are listed, as sequenced in a study of blood T cells in healthy people across ages. The authors ran a second PCR of 7 to 11 cycles using a sample-barcoded 5' primer and a J-beta primer mix. TCRdb reprocessed the 5' RACE reads via MiXCR and lists one record per CDR3 protein. The table has 720,000 or so distinct CDR3 sequences, 40% to 45% seen once; the top ten hold 25% to 30%. The source material was blood. Receptor source: a man older than 75 in good health.

This clonotype was detected many times. The chain links TRBV6-5 to TRBJ2-1; TRBD1 is a possible D gene (5 bases). The germline V and J ends were trimmed by 5 bases and 10 bases, with 12 bases remaining between them. CDR3 length equals 12 residues. Germline CDR1 MNHEY, CDR2 SVGAGI. The CDR3 reads CASSRQGGEQFF. The DNA of the CDR3 is TGTGCCAGCAGTCGCCAGGGTGGCGAGCAGTTCTTC.

The genes are TRBV29-1 and TRBJ1-2; D perhaps matches TRBD1 (5 bases). The germline CDR1 and CDR2 sequences are SQVTM and ANQGSEA. The CDR3 sequence is 13 residues long. Trimming removed 6 bases at V and 0 bases at J, with 11 bases between. The CDR3 nucleotides read TGCAGCGTGGACACCATAGCTAACTATGGCTACACCTTC. Translated: CSVDTIANYGYTF.

The chain carries TRBV6-2 or TRBV6-3 and TRBJ1-5, with TRBD1 matching over 7 bases. Germline assignment: CDR1 MNHEY and CDR2 SVGEGT. This CDR3 comprises 15 residues. V trimming: 6 bases; J trimming: 5 bases; junction bases outside the gene matches: 10. The CDR3 sequence: CASRTTGAGDQPQHF. CDR3 DNA sequence: TGTGCCAGCAGAACAACAGGGGCCGGGGATCAGCCCCAGCATTTT.

The gene calls are TRBV10-3 and TRBJ2-3, with 7 nucleotides matching TRBD1. The trim removed 8 bases at V and 2 bases at J, leaving 7 bases unmatched. The CDR3 covers 14 residues. CDR1 and CDR2 (germline): ENHRY, SYGVKD. In DNA, the CDR3 is TGTGCCATCGGCCGGGACAGAGACACAGATACGCAGTATTTT. Its protein product is CAIGRDRDTDTQYF.

The chain combines TRBV24-1 with TRBJ1-5, with D maybe TRBD1 (5 bases). Deletions cut 2 bases from V and 4 bases from J, with 8 bases between. The germline CDR1 and CDR2 sequences are KGHDR and SFDVKD. This CDR3 contains 14 residues. This chain's CDR3 is CATSDSGENQPQHF. CDR3 coding DNA: TGTGCCACCAGTGATTCGGGGGAAAATCAGCCCCAGCATTTT.

Here the CDR3 reads CASSQGMAGATSGRTYNEQFF. The CDR3 nucleotides read TGCGCCAGCAGCCAAGGGATGGCTGGTGCGACTAGCGGGAGGACCTACAATGAGCAGTTCTTC. The V call is TRBV4-1, the J call TRBJ2-1; 13 bases line up with TRBD2. The CDR3 covers 21 residues. Germline V gene sequence: CDR1 MGHRA, CDR2 YSYEKL. J gave up 2 bases and V 1 base, and 14 bases lay outside the gene matches.

This sequence joins TRBV6-4 and TRBJ2-7; the D gene is possibly TRBD2 (5 bases). The J call is doubtful: the DNA matches TRBJ2-4 better. The CDR3 has 14 amino acids. Germline V gene data show CDR1 as MRHNA and CDR2 as SNTAGT. The CDR3 here is CASSDGEWSDIQYF. The CDR3 bases are TGTGCCAGCAGTGACGGGGAGTGGTCGGACATTCAGTACTTC.

Only a few counts were recorded for this clonotype. The genes are TRBV11-2 and TRBJ2-7, with a possible D match to TRBD2 (7 bases). The V gene's germline CDR1 is SGHAT and CDR2 FQNNGV. V lost 0 bases and J lost 2, with 20 bases in between. The CDR3 runs to 18 residues. The DNA for the CDR3 is TGTGCCAGCAGCTTAGACGGGACTATCGGGGGCTGGGCCTACGAGCAGTACTTC. This sequence encodes CASSLDGTIGGWAYEQYF.

This clonotype was seen a handful of times. The CDR3 DNA follows: TGTGCCAGCAGTCAGCACTTTCCCGAGCAGTACTTC. Translation gives CASSQHFPEQYF. The chain links TRBV27 to TRBJ2-7; D unresolved. V was cut by 5 bases and J by 6 bases, with 11 bases left in between. This CDR3 has 12 amino acids. The germline V gene has CDR1 MNHEY and CDR2 SMNVEV (reference sequence).

Ten or more counts support this clonotype. The chain recombines TRBV18 with TRBJ1-2; D possibly corresponds to TRBD1 (5 bases). The CDR3 is made up of 14 amino acids. Germline-derived CDR1 and CDR2 are KGHSH and LQKENI. Trimming removed 0 bases from V and 4 bases from J, with 9 bases in between. The CDR3 coding sequence is TGTGCCAGCTCACCACCCGGGACCTCCTATGGCTACACCTTC. This sequence encodes CASSPPGTSYGYTF. The whole variable domain, filled in from reference TRBV18 and TRBJ1-2, reads NAGVMQNPRHLVRRRGQEARLRCSPMKGHSHVYWYRQLPEEGLKFMVYLQKENIIDESGMPKERFSAEFPKEGPSILRIQQVVRGDSAAYFCASSPPGTSYGYTFGSGTRLTVV.

Concerning this clonotype: At one of its ends the junction is not consistent with the germline gene, which may arise from a read error. The chain carries TRBV4-1 and TRBJ2-7; TRBD2 matches at 11 bases. The CDR3 totals 16 residues. Germline loops: CDR1 MGHRA, CDR2 YSYEKL. The CDR3 nucleotides are TGCGCCAGCAGCCAAGCCCTAGCGGGGGGCCTATACGAGCGGTACTTC. Its translation: CASSQALAGGLYERYF.

The genes are TRBV10-2 and TRBJ1-1, with unresolved D. The CDR3 is 13 residues long. Trimming removed 9 bases at V and 3 bases at J, with 14 bases between. The germline gives CDR1 WSHSY, CDR2 SAAADI. CDR3 loop: CASRTLRDTEAFF. CDR3 nucleotide sequence: TGCGCCAGTAGGACCCTTAGGGACACTGAAGCTTTCTTT.

This clonotype was seen more than once but under ten times. This sequence joins TRBV6-5 and TRBJ2-1; 8 bases align to TRBD2. The CDR3 loop spans 11 amino acids. From germline, CDR1 is MNHEY and CDR2 SVGAGI. The V segment lost 7 bases and the J segment 10 bases; nucleotides outside the gene matches: 3. DNA for the CDR3: TGTGCCAGCAACCGCGGGAGGGAGCAGTTCTTC. Its protein is CASNRGREQFF.

The rearrangement links TRBV7-3 to TRBJ2-1, with 10 nucleotides matching TRBD2. Germline-derived CDR1 and CDR2 are SGHTA and FQGTGA. The length of the CDR3 is 15 residues. V shed 4 bases and J 7 bases; nucleotides not matched to a gene: 7. CDR3 region: CASSSLAGEKNEQFF. Written as DNA, the CDR3 is TGTGCCAGCAGCTCTCTAGCGGGAGAGAAGAATGAGCAGTTCTTC.

The CDR3 DNA follows: TGTGCCAGCAGCACAGGTGGGAGGACCCCTCTAATCCAGTTCTTC. Its translation: CASSTGGRTPLIQFF. The rearrangement uses TRBV7-8 and TRBJ2-1; D may be TRBD2 (6 bases). The CDR3 is 15 residues long. V shed 5 bases and J shed 13 bases, with 24 bases lying between them. Germline loops: CDR1 SGHVS, CDR2 FQNEAQ. The whole variable domain, filled in from reference TRBV7-8 and TRBJ2-1, reads GAGVSQSPRYKVAKRGQDVALRCDPISGHVSLFWYQQALGQGPEFLTYFQNEAQLDKSGLPSDRFFAERPEGSVSTLKIQRTQQEDSAVYLCASSTGGRTPLIQFFGPGTRLTVL.

The V gene is TRBV5-1, the J gene TRBJ2-1; 15 nucleotides line up with TRBD2. J gave up 8 bases and V 1 base, and 7 bases lay outside the gene matches. The CDR3 covers 17 residues. CDR1 is SGHRS, CDR2 YFSETQ, per germline. CDR3: CASSLTGLAGGRYEQFF. DNA for the CDR3: TGCGCCAGCAGCTTGACCGGACTAGCGGGGGGGCGGTATGAGCAGTTCTTC.

The CDR3 nucleotides read TGTGCCAGCAGACCGGGACGCCCAAGCGAAAAACTGTTTTTT. Its translation: CASRPGRPSEKLFF. This sequence joins TRBV6-2 or TRBV6-3 and TRBJ1-4; a possible D gene is TRBD1 (5 bases). V gave up 6 bases and J gave up 8 bases, with 16 bases separating them. Germline V lookup: CDR1 MNHEY, CDR2 SVGEGT. The CDR3 covers 14 residues.

The rearrangement links TRBV21-1 to TRBJ2-6; the D segment call TRBD1 is taken from the table without a DNA check. TRBV21-1 is a pseudogene segment. This CDR3 spans 19 amino acids. CDR3 nucleotide sequence: TGTGCCAGCAGCAAAGAGGGAGGCAGGGGGGGCTCTGGGGCCAACGTCCTGACTTTC. Translated: CASSKEGGRGGSGANVLTF.

The chain couples TRBV6-6 to TRBJ1-5; D is ambiguous. CDR3 length: 14 residues. V was trimmed by 6 bases and J by 3 bases, leaving 12 bases between them. Per the germline V gene, CDR1 is MNHNY and CDR2 is SVGAGI (reference sequence). The CDR3 is CASSSDEYNQPQHF. CDR3 DNA: TGTGCCAGCAGCTCGGACGAATACAATCAGCCCCAGCATTTT.

The rearrangement links TRBV20-1 to TRBJ1-2, with D possibly matching TRBD1 (6 bases). This CDR3 spans 14 amino acids. The germline gives CDR1 DFQATT, CDR2 SNEGSKA (reference sequence). The V gene lost 1 base and the J gene lost 6 bases, with 15 bases spanning the gap. The DNA of the CDR3 is TGCAGTGCTAGAGCCACGGGGGGGCCGGATGGCTACACCTTC. This sequence encodes CSARATGGPDGYTF.

The chain uses TRBV7-2 and TRBJ2-3; 11 positions match TRBD2. The V segment lost 5 bases and the J segment 4 bases; nucleotides outside the gene matches: 11. CDR3 length equals 17 residues. CDR1 is SGHTA and CDR2 is FQGNSA in the germline V gene. The DNA of the CDR3 is TGTGCCAGCAGCGTAGTGCCTAGCGGGGGGATAGCAGATACGCAGTATTTT. Its protein product is CASSVVPSGGIADTQYF.

There are a few counts of this clonotype. This chain links TRBV14 with TRBJ2-1; possible D gene TRBD1, 6 bases. The CDR3 loop spans 14 amino acids. Germline loops: CDR1 SGHDN, CDR2 FVKESK. V lost 1 base, J lost 9 bases, and 13 bases lay in between. Written as DNA, the CDR3 is TGTGCCAGCAGCCAAGTGCAGGGGTTGGCTGAGCAGTTCTTC. Translating it yields CASSQVQGLAEQFF.